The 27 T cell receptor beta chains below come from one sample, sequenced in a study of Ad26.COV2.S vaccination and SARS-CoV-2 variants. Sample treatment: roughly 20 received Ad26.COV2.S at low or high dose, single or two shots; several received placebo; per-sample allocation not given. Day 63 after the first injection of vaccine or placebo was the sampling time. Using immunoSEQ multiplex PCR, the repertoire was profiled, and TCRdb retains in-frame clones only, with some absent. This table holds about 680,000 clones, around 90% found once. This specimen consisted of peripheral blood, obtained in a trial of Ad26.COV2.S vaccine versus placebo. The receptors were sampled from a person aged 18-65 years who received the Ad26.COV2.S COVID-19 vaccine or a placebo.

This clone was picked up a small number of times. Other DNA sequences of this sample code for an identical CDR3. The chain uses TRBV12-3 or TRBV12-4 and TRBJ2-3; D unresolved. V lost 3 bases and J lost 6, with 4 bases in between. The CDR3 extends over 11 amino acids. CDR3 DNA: TGTGCCAGCAGTTTTGGTGATACGCAGTATTTT. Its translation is CASSFGDTQYF.

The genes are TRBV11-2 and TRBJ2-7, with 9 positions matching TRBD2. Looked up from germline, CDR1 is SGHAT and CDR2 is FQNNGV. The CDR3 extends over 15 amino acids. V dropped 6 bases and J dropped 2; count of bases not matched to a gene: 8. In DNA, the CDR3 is TGTGCCAGCAGACCCACCGTAGCGGGGGCCTACGAGCAGTACTTC. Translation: CASRPTVAGAYEQYF.

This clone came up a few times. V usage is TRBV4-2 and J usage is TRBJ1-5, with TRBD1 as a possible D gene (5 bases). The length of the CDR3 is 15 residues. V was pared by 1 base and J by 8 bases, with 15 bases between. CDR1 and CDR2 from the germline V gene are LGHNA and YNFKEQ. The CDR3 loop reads CASSQGGQGLEPQHF. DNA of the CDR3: TGTGCCAGCAGCCAAGGGGGCCAGGGTCTGGAGCCCCAGCATTTT.

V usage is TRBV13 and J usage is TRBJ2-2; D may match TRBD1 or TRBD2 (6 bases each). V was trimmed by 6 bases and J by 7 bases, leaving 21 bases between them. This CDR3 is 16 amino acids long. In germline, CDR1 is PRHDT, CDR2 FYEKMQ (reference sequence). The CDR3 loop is CASRPGLRGRVGELFF. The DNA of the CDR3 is TGTGCCAGCAGACCCGGTCTTCGGGGGCGGGTCGGGGAGCTGTTTTTT. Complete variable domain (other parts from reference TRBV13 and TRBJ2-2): AAGVIQSPRHLIKEKRETATLKCYPIPRHDTVYWYQQGPGQDPQFLISFYEKMQSDKGSIPDRFSAQQFSDYHSELNMSSLELGDSALYFCASRPGLRGRVGELFFGEGSRLTVL.

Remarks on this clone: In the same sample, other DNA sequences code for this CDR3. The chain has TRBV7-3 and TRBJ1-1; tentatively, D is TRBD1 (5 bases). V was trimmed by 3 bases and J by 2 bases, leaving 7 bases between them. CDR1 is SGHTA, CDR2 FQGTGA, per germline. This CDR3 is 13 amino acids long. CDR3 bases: TGTGCCAGCAGCTTGGGGCAAAACACTGAAGCTTTCTTT. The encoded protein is CASSLGQNTEAFF.

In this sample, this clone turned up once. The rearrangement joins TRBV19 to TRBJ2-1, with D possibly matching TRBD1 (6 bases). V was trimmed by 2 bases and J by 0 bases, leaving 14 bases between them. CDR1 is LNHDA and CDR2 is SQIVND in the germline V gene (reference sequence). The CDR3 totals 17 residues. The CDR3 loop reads CASSIPPTGSSYNEQFF. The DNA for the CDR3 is TGTGCCAGTAGTATACCCCCAACAGGGAGCTCCTACAATGAGCAGTTCTTC.

The CDR3 region has the DNA TGTGCCACCAGCAGAGGAGTGGGCAGGGGAAACACTGAAGCTTTCTTT. Protein sequence: CATSRGVGRGNTEAFF. The rearrangement uses TRBV15 and TRBJ1-1; TRBD1 might be the D (6 bases). The CDR3 runs to 16 residues. V dropped 1 base and J dropped 2 bases, with 14 bases sitting between them. The germline V gene has CDR1 LNHNV and CDR2 YYDKDF (reference sequence).

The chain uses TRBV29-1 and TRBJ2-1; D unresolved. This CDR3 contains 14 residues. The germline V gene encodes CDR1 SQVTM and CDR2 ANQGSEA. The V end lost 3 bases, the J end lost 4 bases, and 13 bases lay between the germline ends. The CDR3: CSVDPGRNYNEQFF. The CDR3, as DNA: TGCAGCGTTGACCCCGGCAGGAATTACAATGAGCAGTTCTTC.

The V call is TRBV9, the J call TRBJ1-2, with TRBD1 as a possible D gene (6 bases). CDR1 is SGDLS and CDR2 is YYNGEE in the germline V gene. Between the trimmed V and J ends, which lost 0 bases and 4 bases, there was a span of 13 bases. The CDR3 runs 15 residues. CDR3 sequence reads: CASSVGQAVVYGYTF. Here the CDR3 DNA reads TGTGCCAGCAGCGTAGGACAGGCGGTCGTCTATGGCTACACCTTC.

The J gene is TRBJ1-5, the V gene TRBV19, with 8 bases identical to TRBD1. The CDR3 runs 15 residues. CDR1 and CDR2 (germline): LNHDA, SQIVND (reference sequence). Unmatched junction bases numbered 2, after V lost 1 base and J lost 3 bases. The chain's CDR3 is CASSIGTGLNQPQHF. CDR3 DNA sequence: TGTGCCAGTAGTATAGGGACAGGGCTCAATCAGCCCCAGCATTTT.

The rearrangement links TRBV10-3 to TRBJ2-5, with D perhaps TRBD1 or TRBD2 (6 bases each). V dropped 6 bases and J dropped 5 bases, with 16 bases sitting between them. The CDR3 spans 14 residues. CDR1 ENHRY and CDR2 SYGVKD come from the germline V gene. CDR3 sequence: CAISGGVRGETQYF. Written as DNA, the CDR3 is TGTGCCATCAGCGGGGGAGTCAGGGGTGAGACCCAGTACTTC.

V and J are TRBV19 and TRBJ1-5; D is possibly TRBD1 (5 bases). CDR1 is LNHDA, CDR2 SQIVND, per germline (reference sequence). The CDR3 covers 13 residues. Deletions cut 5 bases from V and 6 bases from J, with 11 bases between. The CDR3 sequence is CASSVRGTQPQHF. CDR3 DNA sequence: TGTGCCAGTAGTGTGAGGGGCACTCAGCCCCAGCATTTT.

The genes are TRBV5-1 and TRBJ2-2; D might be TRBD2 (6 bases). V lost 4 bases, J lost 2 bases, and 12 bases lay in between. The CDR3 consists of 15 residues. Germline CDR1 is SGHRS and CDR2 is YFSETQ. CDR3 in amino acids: CASSPGAANTGELFF. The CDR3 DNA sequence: TGCGCCAGCAGCCCGGGAGCGGCTAACACCGGGGAGCTGTTTTTT. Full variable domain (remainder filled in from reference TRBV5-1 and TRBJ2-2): KAGVTQTPRYLIKTRGQQVTLSCSPISGHRSVSWYQQTPGQGLQFLFEYFSETQRNKGNFPGRFSGRQFSNSRSEMNVSTLELGDSALYLCASSPGAANTGELFFGEGSRLTVL.

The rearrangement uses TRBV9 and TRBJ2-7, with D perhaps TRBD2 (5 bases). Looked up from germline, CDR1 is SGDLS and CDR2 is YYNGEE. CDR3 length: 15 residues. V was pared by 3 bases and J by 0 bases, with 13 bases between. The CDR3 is CASSGHIANSYEQYF. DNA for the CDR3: TGTGCCAGCAGCGGGCACATAGCGAACTCCTACGAGCAGTACTTC.

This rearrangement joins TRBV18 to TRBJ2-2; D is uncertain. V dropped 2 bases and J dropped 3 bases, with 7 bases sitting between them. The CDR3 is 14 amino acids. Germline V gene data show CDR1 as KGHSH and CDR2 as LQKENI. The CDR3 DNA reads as TGTGCCAGCTCACCATTGGACCACACCGGGGAGCTGTTTTTT. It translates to CASSPLDHTGELFF.

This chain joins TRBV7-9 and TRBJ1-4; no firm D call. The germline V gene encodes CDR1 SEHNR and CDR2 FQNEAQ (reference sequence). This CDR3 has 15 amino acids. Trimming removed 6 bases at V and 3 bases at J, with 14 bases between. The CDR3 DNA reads TGTGCCAGCAGTCAAGGACCTTCTTCTAATGAAAAACTGTTTTTT. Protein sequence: CASSQGPSSNEKLFF.

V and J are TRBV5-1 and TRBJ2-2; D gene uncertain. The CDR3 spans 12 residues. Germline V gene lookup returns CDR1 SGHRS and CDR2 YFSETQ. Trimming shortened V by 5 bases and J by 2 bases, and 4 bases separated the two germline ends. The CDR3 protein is CASRVNTGELFF. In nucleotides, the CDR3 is TGCGCCAGCAGGGTTAACACCGGGGAGCTGTTTTTT. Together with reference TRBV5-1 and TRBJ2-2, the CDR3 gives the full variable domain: KAGVTQTPRYLIKTRGQQVTLSCSPISGHRSVSWYQQTPGQGLQFLFEYFSETQRNKGNFPGRFSGRQFSNSRSEMNVSTLELGDSALYLCASRVNTGELFFGEGSRLTVL.

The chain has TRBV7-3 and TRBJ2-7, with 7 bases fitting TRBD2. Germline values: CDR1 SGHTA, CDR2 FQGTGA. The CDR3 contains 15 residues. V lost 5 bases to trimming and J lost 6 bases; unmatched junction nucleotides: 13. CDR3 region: CASSPGGGRSSEQYF. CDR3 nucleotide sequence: TGTGCCAGCAGCCCCGGGGGAGGGAGATCTAGCGAGCAGTACTTC.

The CDR3 DNA reads TGTGCCAGCAGTTTTCGACAGGGGAGCCTAGCGGGCTATGGCTACACCTTC. The encoded protein is CASSFRQGSLAGYGYTF. The gene calls are TRBV6-2 or TRBV6-3 and TRBJ1-2, with 8 bases aligning to TRBD1. This CDR3 spans 17 amino acids. After removal of 4 bases from V and 4 bases from J, the junction contained 14 bases not matched to a gene. Germline V gene sequence: CDR1 MNHEY, CDR2 SVGEGT.

The CDR3 DNA is TGCGCCAGCAGCTTGGCAGGGGGCAGGGGCTACACCTTC. Encoded protein: CASSLAGGRGYTF. The J gene is TRBJ1-2, the V gene TRBV5-1; 8 bases fit TRBD1. The CDR3 length is 13 residues. In germline, CDR1 is SGHRS, CDR2 YFSETQ. V shed 0 bases, J shed 8 bases, and the junction held 3 bases outside the gene matches.

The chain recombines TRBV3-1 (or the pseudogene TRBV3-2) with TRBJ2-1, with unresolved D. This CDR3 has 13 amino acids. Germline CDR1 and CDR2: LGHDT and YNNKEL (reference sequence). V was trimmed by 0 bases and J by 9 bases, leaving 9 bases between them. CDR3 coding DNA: TGTGCCAGCAGCCAAGATAGGTATACTGAGCAGTTCTTC. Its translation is CASSQDRYTEQFF.

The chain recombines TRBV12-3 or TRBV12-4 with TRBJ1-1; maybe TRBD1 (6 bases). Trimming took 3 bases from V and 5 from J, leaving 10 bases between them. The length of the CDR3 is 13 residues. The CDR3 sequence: CASSLGARTEAFF. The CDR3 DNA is TGTGCCAGCAGTTTGGGGGCGAGGACTGAAGCTTTCTTT.

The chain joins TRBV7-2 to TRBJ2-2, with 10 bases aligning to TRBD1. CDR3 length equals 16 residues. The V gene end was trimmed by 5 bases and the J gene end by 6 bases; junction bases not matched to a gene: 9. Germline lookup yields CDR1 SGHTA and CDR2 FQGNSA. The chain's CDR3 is CASSSPGQGLAGELFF. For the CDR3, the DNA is TGTGCCAGCAGCAGTCCGGGACAGGGGCTGGCCGGGGAGCTGTTTTTT.

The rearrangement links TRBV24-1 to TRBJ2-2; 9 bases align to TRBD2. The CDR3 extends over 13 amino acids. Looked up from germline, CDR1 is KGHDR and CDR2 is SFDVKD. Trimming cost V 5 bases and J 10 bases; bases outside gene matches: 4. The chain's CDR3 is CATSGAGGLELFF. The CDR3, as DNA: TGTGCCACCAGTGGGGCGGGAGGGCTGGAGCTGTTTTTT.

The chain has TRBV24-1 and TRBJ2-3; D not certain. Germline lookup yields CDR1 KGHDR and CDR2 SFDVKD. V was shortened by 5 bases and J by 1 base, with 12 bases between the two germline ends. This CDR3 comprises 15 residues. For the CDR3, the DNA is TGTGCCACCAGTGGTACGGGCCTCGGCACAGATACGCAGTATTTT. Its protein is CATSGTGLGTDTQYF.

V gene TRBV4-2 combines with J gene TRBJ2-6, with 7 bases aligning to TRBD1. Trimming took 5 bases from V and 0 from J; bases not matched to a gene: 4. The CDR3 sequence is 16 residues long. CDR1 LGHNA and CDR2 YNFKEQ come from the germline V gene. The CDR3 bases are TGTGCCAGCAGCGAGCGACAGGGCTCTGGGGCCAACGTCCTGACTTTC. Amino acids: CASSERQGSGANVLTF.

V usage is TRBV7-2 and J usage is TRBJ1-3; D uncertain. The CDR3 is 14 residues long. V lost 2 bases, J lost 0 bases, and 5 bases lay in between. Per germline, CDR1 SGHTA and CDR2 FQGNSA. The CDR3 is CASSLKDSGNTIYF. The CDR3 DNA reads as TGTGCCAGCAGCTTAAAGGACTCTGGAAACACCATATATTTT.